Below are 31 T cell receptor beta chains sequenced from a single sample in a study of shared clonotypes between healthy human individuals. Sequencing was performed with immunoSEQ multiplex PCR; in TCRdb, only in-frame clones are kept and a portion is missing. This table holds 800,000 to 1,200,000 clones, 70% to 80% found once. The sequencing sample was made of memory CD4+ T cells from PBMCs. Subset denoted: CD45RA-negative fraction. The receptors were sampled from a man younger than 35 in good health. Some clones in this sample may be carry-over from other donors' samples.

V usage is TRBV10-2 and J usage is TRBJ2-3; 7 nucleotides agree with TRBD2. The junction had 11 bases not matched to a gene; V was cut back by 3 bases and J by 2 bases. In germline, CDR1 is WSHSY, CDR2 SAAADI. This CDR3 has 17 amino acids. The chain's CDR3 is CASSDPMGEGNTDTQYF. The CDR3 nucleotides are TGCGCCAGCAGTGACCCGATGGGGGAGGGCAACACAGATACGCAGTATTTT.

The CDR3 protein is CASTNGLAGGAGELFF. The CDR3 DNA is TGTGCCAGCACCAACGGGCTAGCGGGAGGGGCCGGGGAGCTGTTTTTT. The J gene is TRBJ2-2, the V gene TRBV2; 12 bases match TRBD2. There are 16 residues in the CDR3. Germline CDR1 is SNHLY and CDR2 is FYNNEI. V gave up 7 bases and J gave up 6 bases; unmatched junction bases: 9.

V gene TRBV7-6 combines with J gene TRBJ1-4; no definite D call. Germline loops: CDR1 SGHVS, CDR2 FNYEAQ. The CDR3 has 16 amino acids. V was pared by 0 bases and J by 6 bases, with 14 bases between. As DNA, the CDR3 is TGTGCCAGCAGCTTAGCGAACCAGCCGAATTATGAAAAACTGTTTTTT. As protein: CASSLANQPNYEKLFF.

This clone came up once. This chain uses TRBV15 with TRBJ2-3, with 8 bases lining up with TRBD2. The CDR3 runs to 14 residues. V was clipped by 5 bases and J by 1 base; unmatched bases: 2. CDR1 LNHNV and CDR2 YYDKDF come from the germline V gene (reference sequence). DNA for the CDR3: TGTGCCACCAGCCGCGGGGGGCGCACAGATACGCAGTATTTT. Translating it yields CATSRGGRTDTQYF.

This sequence joins TRBV4-1 and TRBJ1-2; D may be TRBD1 (6 bases). Trimming removed 1 base at V and 6 bases at J, with 15 bases between. The CDR3 length is 15 residues. The germline CDR1 and CDR2 sequences are MGHRA and YSYEKL. The CDR3 sequence is CASSQVGGAGNGYTF. CDR3 sequence (DNA): TGCGCCAGCAGCCAAGTGGGGGGGGCAGGTAATGGCTACACCTTC.

The gene calls are TRBV28 and TRBJ1-3; D remains unclear. V was clipped by 1 base and J by 0 bases, with 7 bases between them. The CDR3 sequence is 15 residues long. The germline V gene has CDR1 MDHEN and CDR2 SYDVKM. The CDR3 DNA reads as TGTGCCAGCAGTTTATCTCCGGACTCTGGAAACACCATATATTTT. Protein: CASSLSPDSGNTIYF.

This clone appeared a few times. The chain carries TRBV7-3 and TRBJ2-7; perhaps D is TRBD1 or TRBD2 (5 bases each). The V gene lost 2 bases and the J gene lost 6 bases, with 20 bases spanning the gap. The CDR3 is 16 residues long. Germline V gene lookup returns CDR1 SGHTA and CDR2 FQGTGA. The CDR3 bases are TGTGCCAGCAGCTTATTTGCCATCCAAGGGGAGACCGAGCAGTACTTC. Its translation is CASSLFAIQGETEQYF. Complete variable domain (other parts from reference TRBV7-3 and TRBJ2-7): GAGVSQTPSNKVTEKGKYVELRCDPISGHTALYWYRQSLGQGPEFLIYFQGTGAADDSGLPNDRFFAVRPEGSVSTLKIQRTERGDSAVYLCASSLFAIQGETEQYFGPGTRLTVT.

CDR3 in amino acids: CASSRRGDTEAFF. The CDR3 nucleotides are TGCGCCAGCAGCCGAAGGGGGGACACTGAAGCTTTCTTT. The gene calls are TRBV4-1 and TRBJ1-1; a possible D gene is TRBD1 (6 bases). V was pared by 4 bases and J by 3 bases, with 9 bases between. Looked up from germline, CDR1 is MGHRA and CDR2 is YSYEKL. The CDR3 is 13 residues long.

This clone was recorded only once. This chain's CDR3 is CASSRRQPNTEAFF. The CDR3 DNA follows: TGTGCCAGTAGTAGGCGTCAGCCGAACACTGAAGCTTTCTTT. The genes are TRBV19 and TRBJ1-1; D remains ambiguous. The germline V gene has CDR1 LNHDA and CDR2 SQIVND (reference sequence). The CDR3 loop spans 14 amino acids. Trimming cost V 4 bases and J 1 base, with 10 bases left between them.

CDR3 region: CASSLDRTPLFEQYF. CDR3 nucleotide sequence: TGTGCCAGCAGCTTAGACAGGACGCCCCTATTCGAGCAGTACTTC. The J gene is TRBJ2-7, the V gene TRBV7-8; maybe TRBD1 (5 bases). The length of the CDR3 is 15 residues. Germline CDR1 SGHVS, CDR2 FQNEAQ. Trimming left V 1 base short and J 6 bases short, with 16 bases between.

This chain uses TRBV27 with TRBJ2-2; no reliable D call. Trimming shortened V by 3 bases and J by 2 bases, and 10 bases separated the two germline ends. Germline V CDR1 and CDR2: MNHEY, SMNVEV (reference sequence). The CDR3 loop spans 15 amino acids. CDR3 DNA: TGTGCCAGCAGTTTTTCAGGAATTAACACCGGGGAGCTGTTTTTT. Protein sequence: CASSFSGINTGELFF.

This clone was counted a few times. The CDR3 bases are TGTGCCAGCAGACGGACATTCTCAGCCGAGCAGTACTTC. It specifies CASRRTFSAEQYF. The V call is TRBV6-5, the J call TRBJ2-7; possible D gene TRBD1, 5 bases. V dropped 6 bases and J dropped 6 bases, with 15 bases sitting between them. This CDR3 spans 13 amino acids. Per germline, CDR1 MNHEY and CDR2 SVGAGI.

The gene calls are TRBV5-6 and TRBJ2-1; 8 nucleotides match TRBD1. The CDR3 runs 15 residues. CDR1 SGHDT and CDR2 YYEEEE come from the germline V gene. The J segment lost 5 bases and the V segment lost 4 bases, leaving 8 bases of the junction unmatched. The CDR3, as DNA: TGTGCCAGCAGCCGAAGGACAGGGTACGACAATGAGCAGTTCTTC. It specifies CASSRRTGYDNEQFF.

The rearrangement links TRBV6-1 to TRBJ2-5; D is uncertain. Germline CDR1 MNHNS, CDR2 SASEGT. V gave up 8 bases and J gave up 0 bases, with 13 bases separating them. The CDR3 is 14 residues long. DNA for the CDR3: TGTGCCAGCGGACGCATCCTTCACCAAGAGACCCAGTACTTC. Its protein product is CASGRILHQETQYF.

V is TRBV28 and J is TRBJ1-2, with D possibly matching TRBD1 (5 bases). The germline V and J ends were trimmed by 2 bases and 2 bases, with 12 bases remaining between them. The CDR3 extends over 15 amino acids. Germline CDR1 reads MDHEN; CDR2 reads SYDVKM. The DNA for the CDR3 is TGTGCCAGCAGTTTAGCTTGGGGACGGAACTATGGCTACACCTTC. This gives the protein CASSLAWGRNYGYTF.

As regards this clone: It is likely a read error: a sequence one base away is far more abundant. Other DNA sequences in this specimen translate into the identical CDR3. The chain links TRBV28 to TRBJ1-3, with no clear D. The CDR3 runs 14 residues. Per the germline V gene, CDR1 is MDHEN and CDR2 is SYDVKM. This CDR3 reads CASSSGFSGNTIYF. CDR3 sequence (DNA): TGTGCCAGTAGTTCCGGCTTCTCTGGAAACACCATATATTTT.

This chain uses TRBV11-2 with TRBJ2-7; D is possibly TRBD1 (7 bases). Germline assignment: CDR1 SGHAT and CDR2 FQNNGV. V was clipped by 4 bases and J by 9 bases, with 10 bases between them. This CDR3 comprises 11 residues. CDR3 sequence: CASSSGGGQYF. As DNA, the CDR3 is TGTGCCAGCAGCTCAGGGGGAGGGCAGTACTTC.

This CDR3 is CASSLSPLSGNTIYF. In nucleotides, the CDR3 is TGTGCCAGCAGCTTATCCCCATTATCTGGAAACACCATATATTTT. The V call is TRBV11-2, the J call TRBJ1-3; no clear D gene. Germline CDR1 reads SGHAT; CDR2 reads FQNNGV. V was trimmed by 2 bases and J by 1 base, leaving 9 bases between them. The CDR3 is 15 amino acids.

J is TRBJ1-4 and V is TRBV28, with D perhaps matching TRBD1 (5 bases). In germline, CDR1 is MDHEN, CDR2 SYDVKM. There are 14 residues in the CDR3. Trimming shortened V by 5 bases and J by 8 bases, and 15 bases separated the two germline ends. The CDR3 loop is CASSPGDSWEKLFF. In nucleotides, the CDR3 is TGTGCCAGCAGTCCCGGGGACTCTTGGGAAAAACTGTTTTTT.

The chain joins TRBV15 to TRBJ1-4; D might be TRBD1 (5 bases). This CDR3 contains 13 residues. The germline V and J ends were trimmed by 8 bases and 5 bases, with 12 bases remaining between them. The germline V gene has CDR1 LNHNV and CDR2 YYDKDF (reference sequence). DNA for the CDR3: TGTGCCACCGGCGTAGGGGACAATGAAAAACTGTTTTTT. It is translated as CATGVGDNEKLFF.

CDR3 coding DNA: TGCGCCAGCAGCTTAAGTCCGGGAGTAGGTGGAACCGGGGAGCTGTTTTTT. Translated: CASSLSPGVGGTGELFF. V and J are TRBV4-3 and TRBJ2-2, with TRBD2 as a possible D gene (6 bases). Germline V gene sequence: CDR1 LGHNA, CDR2 YSLEER. V gave up 5 bases and J gave up 5 bases, with 21 bases separating them. This CDR3 has 17 amino acids.

The chain employs TRBV5-1 and TRBJ2-7, with 9 positions matching TRBD2. The CDR3 totals 14 residues. With V trimmed by 5 bases and J by 2 bases, 5 bases remained unmatched. Germline V CDR1 and CDR2: SGHRS, YFSETQ. CDR3 nucleotide sequence: TGCGCCAGCAGTTCAGCGGGAGGAACCTACGAGCAGTACTTC. Translation: CASSSAGGTYEQYF.

This clone was detected a few times. The V call is TRBV30, the J call TRBJ1-1; 7 positions match TRBD1. CDR1 and CDR2 (germline): GTSNPN, SVGIG (reference sequence). V shed 0 bases, J shed 1 base, and the junction held 2 bases outside the gene matches. The CDR3 spans 14 residues. CDR3 in amino acids: CAWSVYRGNTEAFF. In DNA form, the CDR3 reads TGTGCCTGGAGTGTCTACAGGGGGAACACTGAAGCTTTCTTT.

The chain joins TRBV5-1 to TRBJ2-2; a possible D gene is TRBD2 (6 bases). V was pared by 0 bases and J by 0 bases, with 9 bases between. Germline assignment: CDR1 SGHRS and CDR2 YFSETQ. The CDR3 totals 16 residues. CDR3: CASSLGTGANTGELFF. In DNA form, the CDR3 reads TGCGCCAGCAGCTTGGGAACGGGAGCGAACACCGGGGAGCTGTTTTTT.

V gene TRBV6-5 combines with J gene TRBJ2-7; D is perhaps TRBD1 or TRBD2 (5 bases each). CDR1 and CDR2 (germline): MNHEY, SVGAGI. This CDR3 contains 16 residues. V lost 2 bases and J 1 base, leaving 15 bases between the germline ends. The CDR3 spells CASSYRGGVQSYEQYF. The CDR3 DNA sequence: TGTGCCAGCAGTTACCGTGGGGGAGTTCAATCCTACGAGCAGTACTTC.

There are a few counts of this clone. The gene calls are TRBV10-3 and TRBJ1-2, with a weak D call TRBD1 (5 bases). CDR1 is ENHRY, CDR2 SYGVKD, per germline. Trimming left V 4 bases short and J 2 bases short, with 5 bases between. The CDR3 covers 12 residues. Written as DNA, the CDR3 is TGTGCCATCAGTGGGGACAACTATGGCTACACCTTC. It yields the protein CAISGDNYGYTF.

The chain is built from TRBV28 and TRBJ2-7; D unclear. Deletions cut 6 bases from V and 2 bases from J, with 8 bases between. The CDR3 spans 12 residues. In germline, CDR1 is MDHEN, CDR2 SYDVKM. CDR3 DNA sequence: TGTGCCAGCAGGTCTCTCACCTACGAGCAGTACTTC. This gives the protein CASRSLTYEQYF.

The chain has TRBV5-1 and TRBJ2-2; D gene uncertain. The V gene lost 4 bases and the J gene lost 5 bases, with 12 bases spanning the gap. The CDR3 runs to 14 residues. CDR1 and CDR2 (germline): SGHRS, YFSETQ. This CDR3 is CASSVASTTGELFF. Here the CDR3 DNA reads TGCGCCAGCAGCGTAGCTAGTACTACCGGGGAGCTGTTTTTT.

The chain employs TRBV30 and TRBJ2-6; tentatively, D is TRBD2 (6 bases). This CDR3 is 15 amino acids long. Germline CDR1 and CDR2: GTSNPN and SVGIG (reference sequence). Trimming pared 5 bases from V and 1 base from J, leaving 12 bases between. The CDR3 coding sequence is TGTGCCTGGGCCCCTGGGGGGTCTGGGGCCAACGTCCTGACTTTC. Its translation: CAWAPGGSGANVLTF.

Comment on this clone: The same CDR3 is also encoded by other DNA sequences in this sample. In DNA, the CDR3 is TGTGCCAGCAGTTTGGCAGGGGGATATCAGCCCCAGCATTTT. Translated: CASSLAGGYQPQHF. The chain combines TRBV28 with TRBJ1-5; 7 bases line up with TRBD1. This CDR3 region has 14 residues. The germline V gene has CDR1 MDHEN and CDR2 SYDVKM. V gave up 3 bases and J gave up 5 bases; unmatched junction bases: 4.

The chain joins TRBV7-8 to TRBJ2-1; no definite D call. CDR1 is SGHVS and CDR2 is FQNEAQ in the germline V gene. The CDR3 length is 16 residues. V shed 4 bases and J shed 5 bases, with 18 bases lying between them. This chain's CDR3 is CASSSVQSGAHNEQFF. DNA for the CDR3: TGTGCCAGCAGCTCGGTCCAGTCGGGCGCCCACAATGAGCAGTTCTTC.